Sequencing of this T cell receptor (beta chain) was carried out in a study of cytomegalovirus exposure and HLA in healthy donors. Study in general: Early on, a data release was issued that held tens of millions of unique TCRs from HLA-typed donors.

The CDR3 runs 15 residues. Trimming left V 4 bases short and J 0 bases short, with 10 bases between. From germline, CDR1 is SGDLS and CDR2 YYNGEE. Use of 60 Vbeta and 13 Jbeta primers characterized the PCR. As processed by the authors: As a later analysis found, there were 70 million to 90 million unique TCR beta chains, of which roughly 11 million were shared. Profiled with immunoSEQ multiplex PCR; TCRdb holds only in-frame clones, not every one. V, J and clone size reflect that table, while D and trimming were determined from the DNA. The sample lists about 120,000 clones, 79% occurring once. The sequenced sample was PBMCs. This sequence joins TRBV9 and TRBJ1-4; a weak D match, TRBD1 (5 bases). This clonotype was obtained from a woman aged 18-29 years in good health and CMV-seropositive. The CDR3 DNA reads TGTGCCAGCAGCTCAAGGGGTGCAACTAATGAAAAACTGTTTTTT. Translated, it gives CASSSRGATNEKLFF.